This T cell receptor beta chain was captured in a study of glioma-infiltrating T cells after dendritic cell vaccination. The CDR3 is 11 amino acids. Germline V lookup: CDR1 SGHTA, CDR2 FQGNSA. V lost 10 bases and J lost 1, with 7 bases in between. The table came from immunoSEQ multiplex PCR; TCRdb's copy has only in-frame clones and leaves some out. The sample holds about 49,000 clones, 65% to 90% seen once. This specimen was blood, taken before dendritic cell vaccination. The V and J genes are TRBV7-2 and TRBJ1-1; TRBD1 is a possible D gene (5 bases). This receptor was identified in a human donor with glioblastoma. The CDR3 sequence is CATTGNTEAFF. Here the CDR3 DNA reads TGTGCCACTACAGGGAACACTGAAGCTTTCTTT.